The 27 T cell receptor beta chains in this list originate from one sample, sequenced in a study of T cell responses to AZD1222 COVID-19 vaccine. Clones were read by immunoSEQ multiplex PCR, and TCRdb kept only the in-frame ones, dropping some. Among over 130,000 clones, roughly nine tenths were seen once, and the ten largest hold about 7.5%. Source: peripheral blood, taken 28 days after the second dose of the MenACWY control vaccine. All receptors come from an adult who received the MenACWY meningococcal vaccine as a control.

V gene TRBV28 combines with J gene TRBJ2-7; D might be TRBD1 (7 bases). The CDR3 runs to 13 residues. CDR1 and CDR2 from the germline V gene are MDHEN and SYDVKM. V was trimmed by 4 bases and J by 7 bases, leaving 14 bases between them. CDR3 DNA sequence: TGTGCCAGCAGTTCAGGTCAGGGGGGTGAGCAGTACTTC. It encodes CASSSGQGGEQYF.

CDR3 loop: CASSLSLEARTQYF. In DNA form, the CDR3 reads TGTGCCAGCAGCTTAAGTCTCGAGGCCCGGACCCAGTACTTC. The rearrangement links TRBV7-3 to TRBJ2-5; D call uncertain. Per germline, CDR1 SGHTA and CDR2 FQGTGA. Trimming removed 1 base at V and 7 bases at J, with 13 bases between. The CDR3 is 14 residues long.

In the case of this clone: Its ends do not fully match the called genes, so a read error is possible. CDR3 sequence: CSVEDRGDSDHF. CDR3 coding DNA: TGCAGCGTTGAAGATCGAGGCGACTCCGACCACTTC. V and J are TRBV29-1 and TRBJ2-5; D gene ambiguous. Germline V gene data show CDR1 as SQVTM and CDR2 as ANQGSEA. The CDR3 loop spans 12 amino acids. Looking up the rest from reference TRBV29-1 and TRBJ2-5 gives the full variable domain: SAVISQKPSRDICQRGTSLTIQCQVDSQVTMMFWYRQQPGQSLTLIATANQGSEATYESGFVIDKFPISRPNLTFSTLTVSNMSPEDSSIYLCSVEDRGDSDHFGPGTRLLVL.

V and J are TRBV5-1 and TRBJ1-2; the D gene is possibly TRBD1 (6 bases). V gave up 4 bases and J gave up 8 bases, with 12 bases separating them. Germline assignment: CDR1 SGHRS and CDR2 YFSETQ. The CDR3 totals 12 residues. DNA for the CDR3: TGCGCCAGCAGCCCGGCAGGGGAAGGCTACACCTTC. The encoded protein is CASSPAGEGYTF.

V usage is TRBV19 and J usage is TRBJ2-3, with a weak D call TRBD2 (5 bases). Germline values: CDR1 LNHDA, CDR2 SQIVND (reference sequence). The ends were cut back, 6 bases at V and 4 bases at J, with 20 bases in the middle. The CDR3 loop spans 16 amino acids. CDR3 sequence: CASSPKLGLGADTQYF. The CDR3 bases are TGTGCCAGTAGCCCGAAACTTGGCCTCGGGGCAGATACGCAGTATTTT. Full variable domain (rest looked up from reference TRBV19 and TRBJ2-3): DGGITQSPKYLFRKEGQNVTLSCEQNLNHDAMYWYRQDPGQGLRLIYYSQIVNDFQKGDIAEGYSVSREKKESFPLTVTSAQKNPTAFYLCASSPKLGLGADTQYFGPGTRLTVL.

The chain is built from TRBV19 and TRBJ2-2; 9 positions agree with TRBD2. The CDR3 length is 16 residues. Germline V gene sequence: CDR1 LNHDA, CDR2 SQIVND (reference sequence). The junction had 7 bases not matched to a gene; V was cut back by 2 bases and J by 6 bases. CDR3 nucleotide sequence: TGTGCCAGTAGTATATCAGCGGGGGGCAGCCCCGGGGAGCTGTTTTTT. It yields the protein CASSISAGGSPGELFF. The whole variable domain, remainder taken from reference TRBV19 and TRBJ2-2, is DGGITQSPKYLFRKEGQNVTLSCEQNLNHDAMYWYRQDPGQGLRLIYYSQIVNDFQKGDIAEGYSVSREKKESFPLTVTSAQKNPTAFYLCASSISAGGSPGELFFGEGSRLTVL.

The chain joins TRBV30 to TRBJ2-7; a possible D gene is TRBD1 (7 bases). This CDR3 is built from 16 residues. Trimming cost V 3 bases and J 3 bases, with 21 bases left between them. The germline gives CDR1 GTSNPN, CDR2 SVGIG (reference sequence). CDR3: CAWRQGGRPDNYEQYF. In nucleotides, the CDR3 is TGTGCCTGGAGGCAGGGGGGCAGGCCGGATAACTACGAGCAGTACTTC.

On this clone: Germline and junction disagree at one end, which may indicate a read error. The chain couples TRBV20-1 to TRBJ2-4, with D unresolved. There are 11 residues in the CDR3. Looked up from germline, CDR1 is DFQATT and CDR2 is SNEGSKA (reference sequence). For the CDR3, the DNA is TGTTCCAGCTTAGCCAAAAACATTCAGTACTTC. Translated, it gives CSSLAKNIQYF.

This clone appeared once. The chain carries TRBV19 and TRBJ1-4; 9 bases fit TRBD1. V dropped 6 bases and J dropped 6; count of bases not matched to a gene: 5. Germline assignment: CDR1 LNHDA and CDR2 SQIVND (reference sequence). The CDR3 is 14 amino acids. In DNA form, the CDR3 reads TGTGCCAGTAGACCGGGACAGGGAGATGAAAAACTGTTTTTT. This codes for CASRPGQGDEKLFF.

This clone was found once. The V gene is TRBV5-6, the J gene TRBJ2-1, with 14 bases fitting TRBD2. The trim removed 4 bases at V and 6 bases at J, leaving 15 bases unmatched. Germline V gene lookup returns CDR1 SGHDT and CDR2 YYEEEE. The CDR3 extends over 19 amino acids. CDR3 coding DNA: TGTGCCAGCAGCGCGGGACTAGCGGGGGTAGTTAAAGAACGCAATGAGCAGTTCTTC. As protein: CASSAGLAGVVKERNEQFF.

The chain uses TRBV2 and TRBJ2-5, with TRBD1 identical over 11 bases. Germline V gene sequence: CDR1 SNHLY, CDR2 FYNNEI. After removal of 7 bases from V and 3 bases from J, the junction contained 4 bases not matched to a gene. This CDR3 region has 14 residues. CDR3 loop: CASTEGQGEETQYF. DNA of the CDR3: TGTGCCAGCACCGAGGGACAGGGGGAAGAGACCCAGTACTTC.

V is TRBV19 and J is TRBJ1-1; D is unresolved. Germline-derived CDR1 and CDR2 are LNHDA and SQIVND (reference sequence). The CDR3 has 14 residues. V was pared by 6 bases and J by 4 bases, with 15 bases between. The DNA for the CDR3 is TGTGCCAGTAGACGGCGCGAGGCGAGCACTGAAGCTTTCTTT. Its translation is CASRRREASTEAFF.

The rearrangement links TRBV3-1 (or the pseudogene TRBV3-2) to TRBJ2-7; TRBD2 matches at 14 bases. V gave up 5 bases and J gave up 4 bases; unmatched junction bases: 7. The V gene's germline CDR1 is LGHDT and CDR2 YNNKEL (reference sequence). The CDR3 length is 16 residues. CDR3 in DNA: TGTGCCAGCAGCGGGGGACTAGCGGGAGAGGGGTACGAGCAGTACTTC. The encoded protein is CASSGGLAGEGYEQYF.

V is TRBV3-1 (or the pseudogene TRBV3-2) and J is TRBJ2-5; TRBD2 might be the D (5 bases). Deletions cut 1 base from V and 2 bases from J, with 11 bases between. CDR3 length: 15 amino acids. Germline V gene lookup returns CDR1 LGHDT and CDR2 YNNKEL (reference sequence). The CDR3 DNA follows: TGTGCCAGCAGCCAAGTTCACCTAGCTCAAGAGACCCAGTACTTC. This encodes CASSQVHLAQETQYF.

This clone was detected once. DNA of the CDR3: TGTGCCAGCAGCTCCTCGGGACAGGGAGACACCGGGGAGCTGTTTTTT. Protein sequence: CASSSSGQGDTGELFF. The V gene is TRBV5-4, the J gene TRBJ2-2, with 9 bases that match TRBD1. CDR1 and CDR2 from the germline V gene are SGHNT and YYREEE (reference sequence). After removal of 3 bases from V and 3 bases from J, the junction contained 6 bases not matched to a gene. CDR3 size: 16 residues.

The chain employs TRBV5-4 and TRBJ1-1; possibly TRBD1 for D (5 bases). V lost 2 bases, J lost 1 base, and 12 bases lay in between. Germline CDR1 is SGHNT and CDR2 is YYREEE (reference sequence). The CDR3 totals 15 residues. CDR3 in DNA: TGTGCCAGCAGCTTTTCGGGACTCACGAACACTGAAGCTTTCTTT. Translated, it gives CASSFSGLTNTEAFF.

This clone was detected only once. This chain uses TRBV5-1 with TRBJ2-3, with D possibly matching TRBD1 (5 bases). Trimming stripped 2 bases from V and 4 bases from J, with 8 bases between. CDR1 SGHRS and CDR2 YFSETQ come from the germline V gene. This CDR3 contains 13 residues. The CDR3: CASSFVQADTQYF. Written as DNA, the CDR3 is TGCGCCAGCAGCTTCGTACAGGCAGATACGCAGTATTTT. The full variable domain, completed using reference TRBV5-1 and TRBJ2-3, is KAGVTQTPRYLIKTRGQQVTLSCSPISGHRSVSWYQQTPGQGLQFLFEYFSETQRNKGNFPGRFSGRQFSNSRSEMNVSTLELGDSALYLCASSFVQADTQYFGPGTRLTVL.

The chain recombines TRBV19 with TRBJ2-4; 10 positions match TRBD2. Looked up from germline, CDR1 is LNHDA and CDR2 is SQIVND (reference sequence). The length of the CDR3 is 17 residues. Trimming took 5 bases from V and 0 from J; bases not matched to a gene: 7. CDR3 nucleotides: TGTGCCAGTAGTCAAGGACTAGCGGAACTAGCCAAAAACATTCAGTACTTC. Its translation is CASSQGLAELAKNIQYF. Drawing the rest from reference TRBV19 and TRBJ2-4, the complete variable domain is DGGITQSPKYLFRKEGQNVTLSCEQNLNHDAMYWYRQDPGQGLRLIYYSQIVNDFQKGDIAEGYSVSREKKESFPLTVTSAQKNPTAFYLCASSQGLAELAKNIQYFGAGTRLSVL.

V is TRBV7-2 and J is TRBJ2-7, with D perhaps being TRBD1 or TRBD2 (5 bases each). The CDR3 totals 17 residues. V was pared by 2 bases and J by 3 bases, with 20 bases between. CDR1 is SGHTA and CDR2 is FQGNSA in the germline V gene. CDR3 DNA sequence: TGTGCCAGCAGCTTAAGGGGTCTAGCTAACACTCACTACGAGCAGTACTTC. Protein product: CASSLRGLANTHYEQYF.

J is TRBJ2-1 and V is TRBV19; TRBD2 matches at 7 bases. V trimming: 6 bases; J trimming: 4 bases; junction bases outside the gene matches: 15. Germline CDR1 and CDR2: LNHDA and SQIVND (reference sequence). The CDR3 length is 17 residues. DNA for the CDR3: TGTGCCAGTAGACCACGACTCGGCCAGCGGGGTTACAATGAGCAGTTCTTC. Its protein product is CASRPRLGQRGYNEQFF.

The chain uses TRBV7-9 and TRBJ1-3, with D possibly TRBD1 on 5 matching bases. This CDR3 is built from 15 residues. Germline CDR1 and CDR2: SEHNR and FQNEAQ (reference sequence). Trimming left V 1 base short and J 3 bases short, with 10 bases between. The CDR3 DNA reads as TGTGCCAGCAGCTTAGAAGGAGGGGTTGGAAACACCATATATTTT. Amino acids: CASSLEGGVGNTIYF.

The chain employs TRBV27 and TRBJ2-2, with D unresolved. V was clipped by 3 bases and J by 7 bases, with 9 bases between them. Germline CDR1 is MNHEY and CDR2 is SMNVEV (reference sequence). The CDR3 loop spans 13 amino acids. For the CDR3, the DNA is TGTGCCAGCAGTTTTAGGCCGTACGGGGAGCTGTTTTTT. It specifies CASSFRPYGELFF.

The V gene is TRBV19, the J gene TRBJ1-5; 7 nucleotides align to TRBD1. J lost 2 bases, V lost 6 bases, and 7 bases had no gene match. Germline lookup yields CDR1 LNHDA and CDR2 SQIVND (reference sequence). The CDR3 length is 15 residues. As DNA, the CDR3 is TGTGCCAGTAGCCAGACAGGGATTGGCAATCAGCCCCAGCATTTT. It translates to CASSQTGIGNQPQHF.

This sequence joins TRBV7-8 and TRBJ2-5, with TRBD2 matching 9 bases. The CDR3 contains 16 residues. In germline, CDR1 is SGHVS, CDR2 FQNEAQ. With 0 bases clipped from V and 4 bases from J, the junction kept 6 bases outside the gene matches. CDR3 protein: CASSLAVAGVRETQYF. CDR3 in DNA: TGTGCCAGCAGCTTAGCTGTAGCGGGGGTACGAGAGACCCAGTACTTC.

The rearrangement links TRBV19 to TRBJ2-7; 9 positions agree with TRBD1. The ends lost 5 bases at V and 4 bases at J; junction bases unmatched: 9. The germline V gene encodes CDR1 LNHDA and CDR2 SQIVND (reference sequence). The CDR3 is 15 amino acids. The CDR3 sequence: CASSDPGQGLYEQYF. CDR3 sequence (DNA): TGTGCCAGTAGTGACCCGGGACAGGGTTTGTACGAGCAGTACTTC.

The V and J genes are TRBV5-6 and TRBJ2-2; D might be TRBD1 (6 bases). CDR3 size: 14 residues. Germline V gene lookup returns CDR1 SGHDT and CDR2 YYEEEE. V lost 4 bases to trimming and J lost 1 base, with 8 bases between them. The CDR3 region has the DNA TGTGCCAGCAGCATGGGACAGAACACCGGGGAGCTGTTTTTT. This sequence encodes CASSMGQNTGELFF.

This clone was recorded a few times. J is TRBJ2-7 and V is TRBV6-5; D unclear. The germline V gene encodes CDR1 MNHEY and CDR2 SVGAGI. The CDR3 spans 12 residues. V gave up 5 bases and J gave up 0 bases, with 5 bases separating them. CDR3 protein: CASSPSSYEQYF. DNA for the CDR3: TGTGCCAGCAGTCCCAGCTCCTACGAGCAGTACTTC.